This TCR beta chain comes out of a study of cytomegalovirus exposure and HLA in healthy donors. General observations from the study: Analysis performed later showed TCR beta chains linked to HLA being more clonally expanded than equally common others.

Germline V gene sequence: CDR1 SNHLY, CDR2 FYNNEI. Losses at the gene ends were 6 bases for V and 4 bases for J; bases not matched to a gene: 7. The CDR3 has 15 amino acids. Notes on this clone: Its antigen is still unknown.

PCR amplification relied on 60 Vbeta primers (plus 13 Jbeta primers). TCRdb keeps only in-frame clones here, not all; method: immunoSEQ multiplex PCR. The sample lists over 80,000 clones; approximately 80% were seen once. The chain couples TRBV2 to TRBJ2-7; 12 nucleotides match TRBD2. This TCR derives from a middle-aged woman in good health and CMV-seronegative. The sequencing input was PBMCs. The CDR3 reads CASRASGGGLYEQYF. The CDR3 DNA follows: TGTGCCAGCAGGGCTAGCGGGGGGGGTCTGTACGAGCAGTACTTC.